One and the same sample provided the 22 T cell receptor beta chains below, sequenced in a study of T cell repertoires in cytomegalovirus infection. TCRdb itself ran the reads through MiXCR, one entry per CDR3 protein. This table holds 450,000 to 600,000 distinct CDR3 sequences, roughly 12% found once. Sequencing was done on a sample of PBMCs. The receptors come from a human donor in good health (CMV status not recorded). Some clones in this sample may be carry-over from other donors' samples.

The chain recombines TRBV20-1 with TRBJ2-7; TRBD2 matches 12 bases. Trimming at V came to 2 bases and at J to 2 bases, leaving 7 bases not matched to a gene. This CDR3 region has 16 residues. Germline V gene sequence: CDR1 DFQATT, CDR2 SNEGSKA (reference sequence). In DNA, the CDR3 is TGCAGTGCTAGACCCTCCAGACTAGCGGGAGCCTACGAGCAGTACTTC. This codes for CSARPSRLAGAYEQYF.

This clonotype was detected many times. Written as DNA, the CDR3 is TGTGCCAGCAGCTTAGCGGGGACAGGGTGGAACACCGGGGAGCTGTTTTTT. As protein: CASSLAGTGWNTGELFF. V gene TRBV7-8 combines with J gene TRBJ2-2; 9 bases are shared with TRBD1. The length of the CDR3 is 17 residues. Germline V CDR1 and CDR2: SGHVS, FQNEAQ. J lost 1 base, V lost 0 bases, and 3 bases had no gene match.

This clonotype was counted at least ten times. V is TRBV12-5 and J is TRBJ1-1; D perhaps matches TRBD1 (5 bases). The germline V gene has CDR1 LGHNT and CDR2 FRNRAP. The V and J ends lost 4 bases and 1 base respectively, with 13 bases between them. The CDR3 spans 15 residues. The CDR3 region is CASGSADSRNTEAFF. In nucleotides, the CDR3 is TGTGCTAGTGGTTCAGCCGACAGCCGGAACACTGAAGCTTTCTTT.

This clonotype showed up many times. The gene calls are TRBV11-1 and TRBJ2-1, with D possibly being TRBD1 (5 bases). Germline V gene data show CDR1 as SGHAT and CDR2 as FQDESV (reference sequence). The CDR3 covers 17 residues. Trimming shortened V by 4 bases and J by 5 bases, and 21 bases separated the two germline ends. CDR3 DNA sequence: TGTGCCAGCAGCTACCGGATCAGGGCCAACTTAGACAATGAGCAGTTCTTC. It codes for CASSYRIRANLDNEQFF.

This clonotype was detected only a few times. The chain joins TRBV19 to TRBJ1-5, with D maybe TRBD1 (6 bases). V shed 5 bases and J shed 5 bases, with 13 bases lying between them. Germline V gene lookup returns CDR1 LNHDA and CDR2 SQIVND (reference sequence). This CDR3 spans 14 amino acids. The CDR3 sequence: CASSSEQGYQPQHF. In DNA, the CDR3 is TGTGCCAGTAGTTCAGAACAGGGATATCAGCCCCAGCATTTT.

This clonotype was seen a handful of times. The rearrangement joins TRBV20-1 to TRBJ2-5; D is undetermined. The CDR3 sequence is 14 residues long. Germline loops: CDR1 DFQATT, CDR2 SNEGSKA (reference sequence). Trimming stripped 0 bases from V and 2 bases from J, with 10 bases between. The CDR3, as DNA: TGCAGTGCTAGAGAACTTACTATTCAAGAGACCCAGTACTTC. This encodes CSARELTIQETQYF.

There are many counts of this clonotype. The genes are TRBV4-2 and TRBJ1-1; possible D gene TRBD1, 6 bases. V lost 3 bases, J lost 6 bases, and 14 bases lay in between. The CDR3 is 14 residues long. The germline CDR1 and CDR2 sequences are LGHNA and YNFKEQ. DNA of the CDR3: TGTGCCAGCAGCCACGGAGGGGGGTTCGCTGAAGCTTTCTTT. Translating it yields CASSHGGGFAEAFF.

In its sample, this clonotype was seen many times. The chain joins TRBV4-1 to TRBJ2-7, with D hard to call. The CDR3 runs 13 residues. Germline CDR1 is MGHRA and CDR2 is YSYEKL. Trimming left V 3 bases short and J 2 bases short, with 8 bases between. The CDR3 loop reads CASSHSPAYEQYF. The DNA for the CDR3 is TGCGCCAGCAGCCATTCACCTGCCTACGAGCAGTACTTC.

The table lists this clonotype with many counts. The genes are TRBV6-1 and TRBJ2-5, with TRBD1 matching 10 bases. Germline lookup yields CDR1 MNHNS and CDR2 SASEGT. V trimming: 6 bases; J trimming: 3 bases; junction bases outside the gene matches: 7. This CDR3 comprises 15 residues. For the CDR3, the DNA is TGTGCCAGCAGGAACCTGGACAGGGGGAAAGAGACCCAGTACTTC. Its translation: CASRNLDRGKETQYF.

This clonotype was detected many times. CDR3 protein: CASTNRDRGDEQYF. The CDR3 DNA reads TGTGCCAGCACAAACCGGGACAGGGGGGACGAGCAGTACTTC. The V and J genes are TRBV7-9 and TRBJ2-7, with 11 bases fitting TRBD1. The CDR3 sequence is 14 residues long. Germline V CDR1 and CDR2: SEHNR, FQNEAQ (reference sequence). The trim removed 7 bases at V and 5 bases at J, leaving 7 bases unmatched. Filled out from reference TRBV7-9 and TRBJ2-7, the complete variable domain reads DTGVSQNPRHKITKRGQNVTFRCDPISEHNRLYWYRQTLGQGPEFLTYFQNEAQLEKSRLLSDRFSAERPKGSFSTLEIQRTEQGDSAMYLCASTNRDRGDEQYFGPGTRLTVT.

At least ten counts were recorded for this clonotype. The gene calls are TRBV5-1 and TRBJ2-2; 9 bases are a match to TRBD1. In germline, CDR1 is SGHRS, CDR2 YFSETQ. The V gene end was trimmed by 4 bases and the J gene end by 4 bases; junction bases not matched to a gene: 8. The CDR3 consists of 16 residues. CDR3 sequence: CASSPRTGDATGELFF. Here the CDR3 DNA reads TGCGCCAGCAGCCCAAGGACAGGGGATGCCACCGGGGAGCTGTTTTTT.

The J gene is TRBJ1-6, the V gene TRBV19; 10 bases match TRBD1. The CDR3 is made up of 15 amino acids. Trimming at V came to 5 bases and at J to 6 bases, leaving 4 bases not matched to a gene. CDR1 LNHDA and CDR2 SQIVND come from the germline V gene (reference sequence). The CDR3 loop is CASSWDRGLNSPLHF. CDR3 coding DNA: TGTGCCAGTAGTTGGGACAGGGGTCTTAATTCACCCCTCCACTTT.

This clonotype was seen at least ten times. V is TRBV6-1 and J is TRBJ1-4; TRBD1 matches at 7 bases. Germline trimming cut 6 bases from V and 8 bases from J; bases unmatched to any gene: 9. This CDR3 comprises 14 residues. CDR1 and CDR2 (germline): MNHNS, SASEGT. The CDR3 sequence is CASSATGKGEKLFF. CDR3 bases: TGTGCCAGCAGCGCGACAGGGAAGGGAGAAAAACTGTTTTTT.

In this sample, this clonotype turned up many times. V is TRBV7-6 and J is TRBJ2-7, with TRBD1 as a possible D gene (6 bases). This CDR3 region has 13 residues. Per the germline V gene, CDR1 is SGHVS and CDR2 is FNYEAQ. Between the trimmed V and J ends, which lost 3 bases and 4 bases, there was a span of 10 bases. The CDR3 here is CASSLDSKYEQYF. DNA for the CDR3: TGTGCCAGCAGCTTGGACAGCAAATACGAGCAGTACTTC.

This clonotype has a count of ten or more. V usage is TRBV27 and J usage is TRBJ2-3; D possibly corresponds to TRBD2 (6 bases). CDR1 is MNHEY and CDR2 is SMNVEV in the germline V gene (reference sequence). The CDR3 extends over 16 amino acids. V shed 4 bases and J shed 3 bases, with 17 bases lying between them. The CDR3 DNA sequence: TGTGCCAGCAGTTCGGAGTGGAGGGGCTGGACAGATACGCAGTATTTT. The encoded protein is CASSSEWRGWTDTQYF.

This clonotype was seen ten or more times. The gene calls are TRBV7-2 and TRBJ2-4; 12 bases map to TRBD2. CDR3 size: 19 residues. Trimming removed 4 bases from V and 2 bases from J; junction bases left unmatched: 12. In germline, CDR1 is SGHTA, CDR2 FQGNSA. The CDR3 loop is CASSSRTSGMVGTKNIQYF. For the CDR3, the DNA is TGTGCCAGCAGCTCCAGGACTAGCGGGATGGTCGGGACCAAAAACATTCAGTACTTC.

The V and J genes are TRBV15 and TRBJ1-5, with TRBD1 as a possible D gene (6 bases). Germline-derived CDR1 and CDR2 are LNHNV and YYDKDF (reference sequence). This CDR3 is 15 amino acids long. The germline V and J ends were trimmed by 6 bases and 5 bases, with 17 bases remaining between them. CDR3 amino acids: CATRVNRVGDQPQHF. The CDR3 coding sequence is TGTGCCACCAGGGTAAACAGGGTGGGGGATCAGCCCCAGCATTTT.

On this clonotype itself: A read error may explain this, as a much larger clone is one base away. V gene TRBV12-3 or TRBV12-4 combines with J gene TRBJ2-2; TRBD2 matches 9 bases. This CDR3 contains 15 residues. Trimming removed 6 bases from V and 5 bases from J; junction bases left unmatched: 7. In DNA, the CDR3 is TGTGCCAGCAGAGATAGCGGGAGAATTACCGGGGAGCTGTTTTTT. Translation: CASRDSGRITGELFF.

This clonotype was picked up many times. The genes are TRBV7-2 and TRBJ2-7; perhaps TRBD1 as D (5 bases). V was trimmed by 7 bases and J by 2 bases, leaving 18 bases between them. The germline CDR1 and CDR2 sequences are SGHTA and FQGNSA. The CDR3 loop spans 15 amino acids. The CDR3 sequence: CASTKGPQLTYEQYF. The CDR3 DNA reads TGTGCCAGCACCAAGGGGCCACAACTAACCTACGAGCAGTACTTC.

V is TRBV19 and J is TRBJ1-5; D is undetermined. The ends were cut back, 4 bases at V and 5 bases at J, with 12 bases in the middle. In germline, CDR1 is LNHDA, CDR2 SQIVND (reference sequence). This CDR3 comprises 14 residues. CDR3 residues: CASSSHGEDQPQHF. The CDR3 DNA reads as TGTGCCAGTAGTAGTCATGGGGAGGATCAGCCCCAGCATTTT.

The chain carries TRBV27 and TRBJ1-6, with unresolved D. Germline-derived CDR1 and CDR2 are MNHEY and SMNVEV (reference sequence). Trimming stripped 5 bases from V and 0 bases from J, with 17 bases between. This CDR3 has 18 amino acids. CDR3 amino acids: CASSPWAAASSYNSPLHF. The CDR3 DNA sequence: TGTGCCAGCAGTCCTTGGGCGGCAGCGAGCTCCTATAATTCACCCCTCCACTTT.

V and J are TRBV4-2 and TRBJ1-2; 10 bases agree with TRBD1. Unmatched junction bases numbered 12, after V lost 3 bases and J lost 5 bases. The CDR3 is 17 residues long. Germline-derived CDR1 and CDR2 are LGHNA and YNFKEQ. Written as DNA, the CDR3 is TGTGCCAGCAGCCAGGGAACCGGGACAGGGGAATGGTATGGCTACACCTTC. Translating gives CASSQGTGTGEWYGYTF.